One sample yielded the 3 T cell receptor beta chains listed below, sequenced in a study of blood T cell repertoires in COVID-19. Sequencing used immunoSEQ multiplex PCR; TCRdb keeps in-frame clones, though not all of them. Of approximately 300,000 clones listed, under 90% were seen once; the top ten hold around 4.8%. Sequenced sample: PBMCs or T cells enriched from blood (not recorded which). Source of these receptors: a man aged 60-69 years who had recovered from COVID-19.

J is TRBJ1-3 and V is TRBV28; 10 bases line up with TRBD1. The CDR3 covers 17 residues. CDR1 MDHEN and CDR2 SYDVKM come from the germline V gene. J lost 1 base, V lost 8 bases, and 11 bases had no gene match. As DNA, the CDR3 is TGTGCCAGCCTACGAGAGGGGACAGGGGCTTCTGGAAACACCATATATTTT. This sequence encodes CASLREGTGASGNTIYF.

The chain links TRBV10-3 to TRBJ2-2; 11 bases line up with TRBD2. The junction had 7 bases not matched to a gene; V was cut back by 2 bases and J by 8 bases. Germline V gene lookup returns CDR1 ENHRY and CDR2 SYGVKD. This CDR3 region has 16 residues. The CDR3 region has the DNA TGTGCCATCAGTGAGCCGAGACTAGCGGGACTTGGGGAGCTGTTTTTT. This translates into CAISEPRLAGLGELFF.

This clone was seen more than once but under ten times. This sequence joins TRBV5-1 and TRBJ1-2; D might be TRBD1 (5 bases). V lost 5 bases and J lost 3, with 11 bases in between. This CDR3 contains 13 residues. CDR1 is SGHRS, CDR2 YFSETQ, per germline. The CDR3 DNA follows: TGCGCCAGCAGTGGGCCCAGGGACTATGGCTACACCTTC. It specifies CASSGPRDYGYTF.